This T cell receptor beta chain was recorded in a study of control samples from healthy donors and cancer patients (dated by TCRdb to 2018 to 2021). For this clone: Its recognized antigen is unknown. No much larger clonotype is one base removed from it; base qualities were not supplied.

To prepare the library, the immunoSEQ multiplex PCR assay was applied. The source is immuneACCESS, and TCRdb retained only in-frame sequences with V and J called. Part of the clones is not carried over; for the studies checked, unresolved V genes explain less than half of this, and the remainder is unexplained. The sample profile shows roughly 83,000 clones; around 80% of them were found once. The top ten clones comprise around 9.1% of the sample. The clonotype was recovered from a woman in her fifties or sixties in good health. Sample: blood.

The CDR3 is CASSLMANSPLHF. Here is the DNA: TGTGCCAGCAGTTTAATGGCGAATTCACCCCTCCACTTT. The chain joins TRBV27 to TRBJ1-6, with no confidently assigned D gene. The CDR3 starts with the cysteine, ends with the phenylalanine, and has 13 residues. CDR3 DNA only is kept here, 39 bases in frame from base 1. The CDR1 and CDR2 encoded by the germline V gene (reference sequence) are MNHEY and SMNVEV. The junction shows trimming of 2 bases on V and 7 bases on J, plus 6 bases between the germline ends.